This passage covers 3 T cell receptor beta chains from one sample sequenced in a study of T cells after yellow fever vaccination. TCRdb passed the 5' RACE reads through MiXCR, listing each CDR3 protein once. In the table there are 70,000 or so distinct CDR3 sequences, around 5% of which are singletons. The sample in question was CD4+ T cells sorted from PBMCs, obtained around 15 days after the first yellow fever vaccination. These receptors came from a man between 18 and 29 years old who received the YFV17D yellow fever vaccine.

This clonotype was recorded at least ten times. V usage is TRBV6-5 and J usage is TRBJ1-2; 8 bases line up with TRBD1. The CDR3 has 16 amino acids. Germline V gives CDR1 MNHEY, CDR2 SVGAGI. V dropped 6 bases and J dropped 2; count of bases not matched to a gene: 11. For the CDR3, the DNA is TGTGCCAGCAGCCGGGGGACAGGACATTACAACTATGGCTACACCTTC. It yields the protein CASSRGTGHYNYGYTF.

This clonotype was counted at least ten times. V and J are TRBV4-3 and TRBJ2-5, with D possibly being TRBD2 (6 bases). The length of the CDR3 is 18 residues. Germline V gives CDR1 LGHNA, CDR2 YSLEER. Trimming shortened V by 5 bases and J by 2 bases, and 24 bases separated the two germline ends. The CDR3 spells CASSNLVVGRGTQETQYF. The CDR3 DNA is TGCGCCAGCAGCAACCTGGTGGTGGGGCGCGGGACTCAAGAGACCCAGTACTTC.

This clonotype came up many times. CDR3 coding DNA: TGTGCCAGCAGCTTAGGGTGGGCGGCGGGGGGATACACCGGGGAGCTGTTTTTT. It specifies CASSLGWAAGGYTGELFF. The V gene is TRBV11-2, the J gene TRBJ2-2; 8 nucleotides agree with TRBD2. Germline CDR1 is SGHAT and CDR2 is FQNNGV. V gave up 1 base and J gave up 3 bases; unmatched junction bases: 10. The CDR3 loop spans 18 amino acids.